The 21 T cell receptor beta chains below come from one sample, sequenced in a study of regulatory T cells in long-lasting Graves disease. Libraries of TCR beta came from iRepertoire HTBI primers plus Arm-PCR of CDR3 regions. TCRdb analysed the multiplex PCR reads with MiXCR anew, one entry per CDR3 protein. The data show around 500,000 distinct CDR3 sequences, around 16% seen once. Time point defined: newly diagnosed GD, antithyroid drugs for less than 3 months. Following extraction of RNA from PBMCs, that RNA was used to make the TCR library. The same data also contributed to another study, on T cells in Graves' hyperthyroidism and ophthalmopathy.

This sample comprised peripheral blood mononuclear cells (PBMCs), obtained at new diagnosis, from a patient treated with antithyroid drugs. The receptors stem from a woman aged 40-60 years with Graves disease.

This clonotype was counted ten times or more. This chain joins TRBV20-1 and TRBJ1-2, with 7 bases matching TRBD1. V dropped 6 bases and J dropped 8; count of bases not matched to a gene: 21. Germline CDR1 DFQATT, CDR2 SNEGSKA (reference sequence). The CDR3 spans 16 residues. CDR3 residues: CSAATETGSGLRGYTF. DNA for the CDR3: TGCAGTGCCGCAACTGAGACAGGGTCAGGCCTGAGAGGCTACACCTTC.

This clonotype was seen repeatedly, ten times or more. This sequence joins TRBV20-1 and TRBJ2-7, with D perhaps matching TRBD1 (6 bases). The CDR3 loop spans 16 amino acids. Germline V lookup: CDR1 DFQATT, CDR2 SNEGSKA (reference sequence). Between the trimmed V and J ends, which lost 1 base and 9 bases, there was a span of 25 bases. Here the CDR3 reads CSARGNSGTPKRTQYF. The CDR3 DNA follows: TGCAGTGCTAGAGGGAACTCCGGGACACCCAAAAGAACGCAGTACTTC.

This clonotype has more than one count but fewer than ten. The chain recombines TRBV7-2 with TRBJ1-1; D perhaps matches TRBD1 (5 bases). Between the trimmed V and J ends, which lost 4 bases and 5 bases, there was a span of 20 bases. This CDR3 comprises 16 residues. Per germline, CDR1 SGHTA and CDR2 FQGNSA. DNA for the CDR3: TGTGCCAGCAGCTCGCCGGGGGGGATAGGTCCAACTGAAGCTTTCTTT. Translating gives CASSSPGGIGPTEAFF.

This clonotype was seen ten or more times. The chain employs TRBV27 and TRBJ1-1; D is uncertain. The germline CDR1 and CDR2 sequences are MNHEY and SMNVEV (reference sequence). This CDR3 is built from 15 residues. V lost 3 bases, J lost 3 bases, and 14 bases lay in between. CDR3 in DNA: TGTGCCAGCAGTTTCTTGGGGAGCGGGGACACTGAAGCTTTCTTT. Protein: CASSFLGSGDTEAFF.

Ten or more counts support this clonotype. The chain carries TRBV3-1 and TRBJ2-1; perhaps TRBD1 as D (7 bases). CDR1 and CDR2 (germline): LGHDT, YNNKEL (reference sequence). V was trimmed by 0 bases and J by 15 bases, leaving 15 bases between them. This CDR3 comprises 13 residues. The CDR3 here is CASSQDGGGQGFF. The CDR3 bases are TGTGCCAGCAGCCAAGATGGAGGGGGCCAGGGGTTCTTC.

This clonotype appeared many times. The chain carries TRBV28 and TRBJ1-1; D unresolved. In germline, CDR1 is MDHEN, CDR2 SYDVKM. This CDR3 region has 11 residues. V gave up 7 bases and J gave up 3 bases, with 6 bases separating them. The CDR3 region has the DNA TGTGCCAGCACCGATTACACTGAAGCTTTCTTT. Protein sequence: CASTDYTEAFF.

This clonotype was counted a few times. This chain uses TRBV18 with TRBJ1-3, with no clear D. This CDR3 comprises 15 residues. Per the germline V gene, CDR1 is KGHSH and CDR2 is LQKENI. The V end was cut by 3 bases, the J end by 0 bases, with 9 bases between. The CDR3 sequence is CASSPTAGSGNTIYF. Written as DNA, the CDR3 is TGTGCCAGCTCACCTACGGCCGGCTCTGGAAACACCATATATTTT.

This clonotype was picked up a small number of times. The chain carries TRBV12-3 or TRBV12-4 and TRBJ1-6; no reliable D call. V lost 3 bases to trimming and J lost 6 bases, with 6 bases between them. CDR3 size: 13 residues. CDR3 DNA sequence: TGTGCCAGCAGTTTCGAGGGTAATTCACCCCTCCACTTT. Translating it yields CASSFEGNSPLHF.

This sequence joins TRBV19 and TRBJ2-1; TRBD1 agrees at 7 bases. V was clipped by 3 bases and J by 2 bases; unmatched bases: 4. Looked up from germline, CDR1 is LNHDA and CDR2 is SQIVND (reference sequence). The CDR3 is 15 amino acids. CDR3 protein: CASSIGQGAYNEQFF. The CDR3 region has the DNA TGTGCCAGTAGTATCGGGCAGGGGGCCTACAATGAGCAGTTCTTC.

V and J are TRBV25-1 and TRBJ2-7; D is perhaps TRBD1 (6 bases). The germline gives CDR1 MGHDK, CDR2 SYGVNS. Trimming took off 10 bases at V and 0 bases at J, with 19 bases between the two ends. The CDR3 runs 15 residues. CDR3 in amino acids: CATRGLEGPSYEQYF. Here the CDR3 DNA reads TGTGCCACCAGGGGTTTAGAGGGTCCCTCCTACGAGCAGTACTTC.

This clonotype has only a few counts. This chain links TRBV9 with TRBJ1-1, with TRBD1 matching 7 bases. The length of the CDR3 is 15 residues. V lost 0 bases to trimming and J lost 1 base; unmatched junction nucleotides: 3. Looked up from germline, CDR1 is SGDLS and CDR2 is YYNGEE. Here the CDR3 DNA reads TGTGCCAGCAGCGTAGGGAGACAGGGGAACACTGAAGCTTTCTTT. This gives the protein CASSVGRQGNTEAFF.

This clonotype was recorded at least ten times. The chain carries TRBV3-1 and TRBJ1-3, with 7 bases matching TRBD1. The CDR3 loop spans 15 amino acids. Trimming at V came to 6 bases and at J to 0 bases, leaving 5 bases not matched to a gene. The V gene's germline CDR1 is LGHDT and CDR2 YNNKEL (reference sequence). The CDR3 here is CASSTGTDSGNTIYF. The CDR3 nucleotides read TGTGCCAGCAGTACAGGGACAGACTCTGGAAACACCATATATTTT.

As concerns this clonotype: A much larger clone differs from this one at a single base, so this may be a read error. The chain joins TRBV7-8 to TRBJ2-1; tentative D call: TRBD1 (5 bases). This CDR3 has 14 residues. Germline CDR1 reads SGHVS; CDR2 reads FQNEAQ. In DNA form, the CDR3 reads TGTGCCAGGAGCTTAGAGGCAGGGATCAGTGAGCAGTTCTTC. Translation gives CARSLEAGISEQFF. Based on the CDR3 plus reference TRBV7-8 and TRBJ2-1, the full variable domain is GAGVSQSPRYKVAKRGQDVALRCDPISGHVSLFWYQQALGQGPEFLTYFQNEAQLDKSGLPSDRFFAERPEGSVSTLKIQRTQQEDSAVYLCARSLEAGISEQFFGPGTRLTVL.

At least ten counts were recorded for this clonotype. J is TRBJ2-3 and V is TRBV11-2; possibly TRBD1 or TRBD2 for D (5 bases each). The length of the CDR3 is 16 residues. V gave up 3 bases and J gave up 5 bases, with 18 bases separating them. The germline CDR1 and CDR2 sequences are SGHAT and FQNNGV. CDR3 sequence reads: CASSFPLLGVGDTQYF. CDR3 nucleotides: TGTGCCAGCAGCTTTCCCCTCCTGGGGGTCGGAGATACGCAGTATTTT.

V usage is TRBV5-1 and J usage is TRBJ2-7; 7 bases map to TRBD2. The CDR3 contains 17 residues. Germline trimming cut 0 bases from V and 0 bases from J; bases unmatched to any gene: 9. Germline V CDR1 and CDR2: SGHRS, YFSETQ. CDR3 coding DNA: TGCGCCAGCAGCTTGGCCCCGGGGAGGGGAGTCTCCTACGAGCAGTACTTC. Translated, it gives CASSLAPGRGVSYEQYF.

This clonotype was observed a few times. The CDR3 nucleotides are TGCAGTGCTAGAGATACCAAGAGCAATCAGCCCCAGCATTTT. Protein sequence: CSARDTKSNQPQHF. V usage is TRBV20-1 and J usage is TRBJ1-5; D unresolved. The V gene lost 0 bases and the J gene lost 1 base, with 7 bases spanning the gap. The CDR3 covers 14 residues. Looked up from germline, CDR1 is DFQATT and CDR2 is SNEGSKA (reference sequence).

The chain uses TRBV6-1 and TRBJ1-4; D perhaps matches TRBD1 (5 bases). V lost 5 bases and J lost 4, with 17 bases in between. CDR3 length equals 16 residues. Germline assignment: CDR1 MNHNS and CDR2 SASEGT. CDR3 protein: CASSPLGTVVNEKLFF. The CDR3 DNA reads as TGTGCCAGCAGTCCCCTCGGGACGGTCGTTAATGAAAAACTGTTTTTT.

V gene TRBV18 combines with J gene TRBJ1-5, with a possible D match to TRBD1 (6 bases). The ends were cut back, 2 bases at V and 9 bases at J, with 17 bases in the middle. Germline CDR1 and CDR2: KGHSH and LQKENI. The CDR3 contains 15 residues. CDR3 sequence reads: CASSPFRDNSGPQHF. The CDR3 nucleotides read TGTGCCAGCTCACCATTCCGGGACAACTCCGGGCCCCAGCATTTT.

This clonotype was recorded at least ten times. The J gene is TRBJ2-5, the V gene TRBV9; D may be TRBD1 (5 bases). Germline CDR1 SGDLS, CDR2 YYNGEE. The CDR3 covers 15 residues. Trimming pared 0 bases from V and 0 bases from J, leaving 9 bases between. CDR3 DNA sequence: TGTGCCAGCAGCGTAGGCCCAGGGAACCAAGAGACCCAGTACTTC. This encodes CASSVGPGNQETQYF.

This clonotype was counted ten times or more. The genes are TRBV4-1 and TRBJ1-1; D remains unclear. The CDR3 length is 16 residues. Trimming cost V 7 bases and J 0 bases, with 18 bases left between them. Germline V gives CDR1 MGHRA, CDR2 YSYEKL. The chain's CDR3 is CASKDPYSWVNTEAFF. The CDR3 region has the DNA TGCGCCAGCAAAGATCCCTATAGTTGGGTGAACACTGAAGCTTTCTTT.

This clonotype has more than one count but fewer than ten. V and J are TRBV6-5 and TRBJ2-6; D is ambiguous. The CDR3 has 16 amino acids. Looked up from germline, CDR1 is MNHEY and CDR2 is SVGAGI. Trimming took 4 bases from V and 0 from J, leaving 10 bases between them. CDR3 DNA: TGTGCCAGCAGTTTTGGACGGAGCTCTGGGGCCAACGTCCTGACTTTC. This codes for CASSFGRSSGANVLTF.